This TCR beta chain derives from a study of vaccination and CD4 T cells after COVID-19. J lost 0 bases, V lost 5 bases, and 15 bases had no gene match. This CDR3 is 20 amino acids long. The germline CDR1 and CDR2 sequences are SGHVS and FQNEAQ. As for this clonotype: No antigen is known for it.

Once obtained from cultured CD4+ T cells, the DNA was sequenced using the Oncomine TCR Beta short-read assay. MiXCR was run by TCRdb on the PCR reads, yielding one entry per CDR3 protein. This sample yields more than 11,000 distinct CDR3 sequences, of which about 29% are seen a single time; around 20% belongs to the top ten. The treatment was: 10-day PBMC culture with coronavirus spike peptide pools or control peptides (ViraFEST assay). The input for sequencing was CD4+ T cells from blood, cultured in vitro, taken before SARS-CoV-2 vaccination. The V gene is TRBV7-8, the J gene TRBJ2-6; 8 bases map to TRBD2. The TCR comes from a human donor who received a COVID-19 vaccine. The CDR3 region has the DNA TGTGCCAGCAGCCCACGTTTTGGGGCGGGGGGAATCTCTGGGGCCAACGTCCTGACTTTC. This codes for CASSPRFGAGGISGANVLTF.